Listed below are T cell receptor beta chains from one sample, sequenced in a study of shared clonotypes between healthy human individuals. TCRdb's table, derived via immunoSEQ multiplex PCR, lists solely in-frame clones and lacks some. The sample has 2,500,000 or so clones; around 90% are singletons. Sequenced sample: naive CD4+ T cells from PBMCs. These receptors originate from a young man in good health. Some clones in this sample may be carry-over from other donors' samples. Both conserved end residues are part of each CDR3. The order of the fields is J gene, clone size, V gene, D gene, CDR3 length, CDR3 DNA, CDR3 protein. A D gene is named only where the DNA matches it firmly. Size tells how often a clone was seen (once, few, many) or the class of an expanded clone, and some rows leave it out.

TRBJ2-4,.,TRBV5-4,TRBD1,14,TGTGCCAGCAGCGCGGGACAGGGGGAGAACATTCAGTACTTC,CASSAGQGENIQYF
TRBJ2-7,.,TRBV29-1,TRBD2,15,TGCAGCGTTGAAGGAGGAAGCGGGAGTAAAGGCGAGCAGTACTTC,CSVEGGSGSKGEQYF
TRBJ2-3,.,TRBV9,.,14,TGTGCCAGCCAAACGGGACGGACCACAGATACGCAGTATTTT,CASQTGRTTDTQYF
TRBJ1-4,.,TRBV4-2,.,15,TGTGCCAGCAGCCAAGTCGGGACGGTTCCTGAAAAACTGTTTTTT,CASSQVGTVPEKLFF
TRBJ2-2,.,TRBV18,TRBD1,14,TGTGCCAGCTCACCCTCCGGACAGGCCGGGGAGCTGTTTTTT,CASSPSGQAGELFF
TRBJ2-1,once,TRBV28,.,16,TGTGCCAGCAGTCTCACCGACGGGGGCCCCTACAATGAGCAGTTCTTC,CASSLTDGGPYNEQFF
TRBJ2-6,.,TRBV27,TRBD1,16,TGTGCCAGCAGTTTCTGGACAGGGTCTGGGGCCAACGTCCTGACTTTC,CASSFWTGSGANVLTF
TRBJ2-3,.,TRBV7-2,TRBD2,16,TGTGCCAGCAGCCAACGACTAGCGATTAGCACAGATACGCAGTATTTT,CASSQRLAISTDTQYF
TRBJ1-3,once,TRBV6-5,.,15,TGTGCCAGCAGTTACTCGGGCGGCTCTGGAAACACCATATATTTT,CASSYSGGSGNTIYF
TRBJ2-7,.,TRBV27,TRBD1,15,TGTGCCAGCAGTTTCCTCCGGGACAGGCTCCACGAGCAGTACTTC,CASSFLRDRLHEQYF
TRBJ1-1,.,TRBV18,.,16,TGTGCCAGCTCACCAAGGCAGGGGTCTGGTTACACTGAAGCTTTCTTT,CASSPRQGSGYTEAFF
TRBJ2-7,.,TRBV6-6,.,14,TGTGCCAGCAGTCCTCAGGGACACTCCTACGAGCAGTACTTC,CASSPQGHSYEQYF
TRBJ2-1,once,TRBV5-1,.,13,TGCGCCAGCAGCTTTAAAACCCCAGGTGAGCAGTTCTTC,CASSFKTPGEQFF
TRBJ1-2,.,TRBV9,.,14,TGTGCCAGCAGCTTAAGGCATCCGAGCTATGGCTACACCTTC,CASSLRHPSYGYTF
TRBJ2-3,.,TRBV4-3,.,17,TGCGCCAGCAGCCAAGATCTTGGGCCAGGGCGGGTGGATACGCAGTATTTT,CASSQDLGPGRVDTQYF
TRBJ2-5,.,TRBV19,TRBD1,14,TGTGCCAGTAGCTTGGGACAGGGAAGAGAGACCCAGTACTTC,CASSLGQGRETQYF
TRBJ2-7,.,TRBV9,TRBD2,16,TGTGCCAGCAGCGTAGGGGCTAGCGGAGATCCCTACGAGCAGTACTTC,CASSVGASGDPYEQYF
TRBJ1-4,.,TRBV18,.,13,TGTGCCAGCTCACCAGCCGGGAGGGAAAAACTGTTTTTT,CASSPAGREKLFF
TRBJ1-1,.,TRBV6-6,.,13,TGTGCCAGCTCGGTCGCATCGACCAGGGAAGCTTTCTTT,CASSVASTREAFF
TRBJ2-7,.,TRBV4-1,TRBD2,16,TGCGCCAGCAGCCAAGATTATGGAGCGGGGGACTACGAGCAGTACTTC,CASSQDYGAGDYEQYF
TRBJ2-5,.,TRBV19,.,13,TGTGCCAGTAGTATTATGGGGATAGAGACCCAGTACTTC,CASSIMGIETQYF
TRBJ2-2,.,TRBV10-3,.,16,TGTGCCATCAGTCAGGAACAGGGACGAGGCACCGGGGAGCTGTTTTTT,CAISQEQGRGTGELFF
TRBJ1-1,.,TRBV30,.,14,TGTGCCTGGAGTATAAGACCCCCGCACACTGAAGCTTTCTTT,CAWSIRPPHTEAFF
TRBJ2-7,.,TRBV4-2,TRBD1,14,TGTGCCAGCAGCGGTCGGGACAGGGGTGACGAGCAGTACTTC,CASSGRDRGDEQYF
TRBJ1-2,once,TRBV5-1,TRBD1,14,TGCGCCAGCAGCTCGGGACAGGAGGCGACGGGCTACACCTTC,CASSSGQEATGYTF
TRBJ2-7,.,TRBV5-1,.,14,TGCGCCAGCAGCTTGGACCCGGGTCCCAAAAACCAGTACTTC,CASSLDPGPKNQYF
TRBJ1-4,.,TRBV7-9,.,15,TGTGCCAGCAGATCCGACGGTGCCTTTAATGAAAAACTGTTTTTT,CASRSDGAFNEKLFF
TRBJ2-7,.,TRBV2,.,11,TGTGCCAGCAGGATGGGGAGAGAGCAGTACTTC,CASRMGREQYF
TRBJ2-1,.,TRBV4-2,TRBD2,16,TGTGCCAGCAGCCAAGTTCTAGCGGGAGGAAGCAATGAGCAGTTCTTC,CASSQVLAGGSNEQFF
TRBJ2-3,.,TRBV7-9,.,12,TGTGCCAGTCAAACGGCGGGAGATACGCAGTATTTT,CASQTAGDTQYF
TRBJ2-1,.,TRBV7-2,TRBD2,17,TGTGCCAGCAGCCAATTACTAGCGGGAGGGCCTCGGGCCGAGCAGTTCTTC,CASSQLLAGGPRAEQFF
TRBJ2-7,.,TRBV6-1,.,12,TGTGCCAGCAGTGAAAGGGCCGACGAGCAGTACTTC,CASSERADEQYF
TRBJ1-1,few,TRBV29-1,.,12,TGCAGCGTTTATAAGGGGAACACTGAAGCTTTCTTT,CSVYKGNTEAFF
TRBJ1-2,.,TRBV29-1,TRBD1,15,TGCAGCGTTGAGATATCCAGGGACAGGGCATATGGCTACACCTTC,CSVEISRDRAYGYTF
TRBJ2-7,.,TRBV7-6,.,13,TGTGCCAGCAGCATAGGGCAGGGGGGCGAGCAGTACTTC,CASSIGQGGEQYF
TRBJ1-3,.,TRBV11-2,TRBD1,19,TGTGCCAGCAGTCCATCTCCGGGACAGGGGTTTAACGGCGGAAACACCATATATTTT,CASSPSPGQGFNGGNTIYF
TRBJ1-3,.,TRBV5-1,.,14,TGCGCCAGCAGCTTGGAGGGCTCTGGAAACACCATATATTTT,CASSLEGSGNTIYF
TRBJ2-7,.,TRBV5-5,.,14,TGTGCCAGCAGCTTGAGGGTGCCCGACTACGAGCAGTACTTC,CASSLRVPDYEQYF
TRBJ1-2,.,TRBV6-5,TRBD1,14,TGTGCCAGCAGTAACGGACAGGCAGCTGGCGGCTACACCTTC,CASSNGQAAGGYTF
TRBJ2-7,.,TRBV9,TRBD1,16,TGTGCCAGCAGCGTAGGGTCAGTACAGGGGGCCTACGAGCAGTACTTC,CASSVGSVQGAYEQYF
TRBJ2-1,.,TRBV7-2,TRBD2,15,TGTGCCAGCAGCTACAGCGGGAGCTCCTACAATGAGCAGTTCTTC,CASSYSGSSYNEQFF
TRBJ2-1,.,TRBV27,TRBD2,14,TGTGCCAGCAGTTCGACTAGCGGGAGGAATGAGCAGTTCTTC,CASSSTSGRNEQFF
TRBJ2-7,.,TRBV4-3,.,13,TGCGCCAGCAGCCAAGAGGTAGGCGACGAGCAGTACTTC,CASSQEVGDEQYF
TRBJ2-1,.,TRBV6-1,TRBD2,18,TGTGCCAGCAGTGAAGCGCCCTCTAGCGGTCCCCTCTACAATGAGCAGTTCTTC,CASSEAPSSGPLYNEQFF
TRBJ2-3,.,TRBV7-3,TRBD1,14,TGTGCCAGCAGCCGTGACAGGGTGGGAGATACGCAGTATTTT,CASSRDRVGDTQYF
TRBJ2-1,.,TRBV29-1,.,15,TGCAGCGGGGGGTTAAGGTTACGCTCCTACAATGAGCAGTTCTTC,CSGGLRLRSYNEQFF